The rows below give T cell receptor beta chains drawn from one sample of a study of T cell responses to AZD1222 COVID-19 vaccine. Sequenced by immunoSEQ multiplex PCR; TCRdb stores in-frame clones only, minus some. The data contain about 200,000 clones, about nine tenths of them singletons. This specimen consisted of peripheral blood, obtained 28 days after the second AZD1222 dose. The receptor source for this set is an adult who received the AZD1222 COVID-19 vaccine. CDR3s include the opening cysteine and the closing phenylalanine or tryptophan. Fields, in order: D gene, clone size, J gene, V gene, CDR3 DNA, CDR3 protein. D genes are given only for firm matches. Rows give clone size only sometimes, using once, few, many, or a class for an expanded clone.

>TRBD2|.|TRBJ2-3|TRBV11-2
TGTGCCAGCAGCTTTCGCCAAGCGGGACCTAGCACAGATACGCAGTATTTT
CASSFRQAGPSTDTQYF
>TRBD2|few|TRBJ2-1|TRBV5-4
TGTGCCAGCAGCTCCGGGACTAGCGGACGCAATGAGCAGTTCTTC
CASSSGTSGRNEQFF
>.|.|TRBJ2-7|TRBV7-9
TGTGCCAGCAGCTTCGCCCTGGCCTACGAGCAGTACTTC
CASSFALAYEQYF
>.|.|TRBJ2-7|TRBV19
TGTGCCAGTAGTCGCGACCTCCAAGTCCCCTACGAGCAGTACTTC
CASSRDLQVPYEQYF
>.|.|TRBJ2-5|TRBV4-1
TGCGCCAGCAGCCAACTTGTCTTAGAAGAGACCCAGTACTTC
CASSQLVLEETQYF
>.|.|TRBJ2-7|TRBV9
TGTGCCAGCAGCGTGGCGACAGGCCCCTACGAGCAGTACTTC
CASSVATGPYEQYF
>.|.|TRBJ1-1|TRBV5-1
TGCGCCAGCAGCTTGAGGGTGGTAGGGATCAACACTGAAGCTTTCTTT
CASSLRVVGINTEAFF
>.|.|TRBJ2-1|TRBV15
TGTGCCACCAGCAGGAGGGCAGGGGACAATGAGCAGTTCTTC
CATSRRAGDNEQFF
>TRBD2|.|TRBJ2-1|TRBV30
TGTGCCTGGAGTACCCTAGCGGATGAGCAGTTCTTC
CAWSTLADEQFF
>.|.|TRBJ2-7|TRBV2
TGTGCCAGCAGTGAAGACAAGATCCAAGGCGAGCAGTACTTC
CASSEDKIQGEQYF
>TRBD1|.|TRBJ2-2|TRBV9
TGTGCCAGCAGCAGACGGACAGGGGTGAACACCGGGGAGCTGTTTTTT
CASSRRTGVNTGELFF
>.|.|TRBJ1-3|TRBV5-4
TGTGCCAGCCACTCTGGAAACACCATATATTTT
CASHSGNTIYF
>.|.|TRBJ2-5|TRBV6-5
TGTGCCAGCGTTTCGGCCAAACAAGAGACCCAGTACTTC
CASVSAKQETQYF
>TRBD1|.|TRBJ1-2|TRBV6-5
TGTGCCAGCAGGACAGGGGGCGGATACGGCTACACCTTC
CASRTGGGYGYTF
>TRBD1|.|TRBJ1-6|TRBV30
TGTGCCTGGAGCACCTCCGGGACAGGGGGCCGTCCTAGGAATTCACCCCTCCACTTT
CAWSTSGTGGRPRNSPLHF
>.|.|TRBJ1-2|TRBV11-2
TGTGCCAGCAGCTTGGACATGATCTATGGCTACACCTTC
CASSLDMIYGYTF
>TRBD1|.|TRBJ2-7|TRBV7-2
TGTGCCAGCAGTCCCACAGGGGGCTCCTCCTACGAGCAGTACTTC
CASSPTGGSSYEQYF
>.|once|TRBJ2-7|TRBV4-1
TGCGCCAGCAGCCGAGGCCTGATTAACTACGAGCAGTACTTC
CASSRGLINYEQYF
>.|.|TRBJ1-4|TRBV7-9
TGTGCCAGCAGCACCTCCCTCGGGTTCCCTGCGGGAAAACTGTTTTTT
CASSTSLGFPAGKLFF
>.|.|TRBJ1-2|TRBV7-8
TGTGCCAGCAGCTTAGACAACTATGGCTACACCTTC
CASSLDNYGYTF
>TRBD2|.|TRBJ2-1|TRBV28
TGTGCCAGCAGTTTCGCGGGACTAGCCCTATACAATGAGCAGTTCTTC
CASSFAGLALYNEQFF
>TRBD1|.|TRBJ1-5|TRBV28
TGTGCCAGCAGTTATACCAGGGGGGCTCAGCCCCAGCATTTT
CASSYTRGAQPQHF
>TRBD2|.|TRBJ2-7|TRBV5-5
TGTGCCAGCACCGGGGGGACGAAGACCTACGAGCAGTACTTC
CASTGGTKTYEQYF
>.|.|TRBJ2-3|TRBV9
TGTGCCAGCAGCGTAGTAGGAGATACGCAGTATTTT
CASSVVGDTQYF
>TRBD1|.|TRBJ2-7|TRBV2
TGTGCCAGCAGTGGAGGGACAGGATACTACGAGCAGTACTTC
CASSGGTGYYEQYF
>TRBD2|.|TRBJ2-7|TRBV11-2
TGTGCCAGCAGCGCGCTACTAGCGGGAACGGTCGAGCAGTACTTC
CASSALLAGTVEQYF
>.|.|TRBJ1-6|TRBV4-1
TGCGCCAGCAGCCAAACACGGTTTTCACCCCTCCACTTT
CASSQTRFSPLHF
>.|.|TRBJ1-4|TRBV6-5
TGTGCCAGCAGTTCCGGGGAAAAACTGTTTTTT
CASSSGEKLFF
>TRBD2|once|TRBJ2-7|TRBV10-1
TGCGCCAGCAGTGAGGGCCGGGAGGGGTCCTACGAGCAGTACTTC
CASSEGREGSYEQYF
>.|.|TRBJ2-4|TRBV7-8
TGTGCCAGCAGCCCTCAGTCCAGGGTGCAGGGATGGTCCAAAAACATTCAGTACTTC
CASSPQSRVQGWSKNIQYF
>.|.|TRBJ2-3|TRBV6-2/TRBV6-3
TGTGCCAGCAGTTCGGCCTCTAGCACAGATACGCAGTATTTT
CASSSASSTDTQYF
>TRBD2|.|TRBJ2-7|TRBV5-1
TGCGCCAGCAGCTTGGAGGGACTAGCGAACAACGAGCAGTACTTC
CASSLEGLANNEQYF
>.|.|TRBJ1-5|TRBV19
TGTGCCACGTCGGACAGCAATCAGCCCCAGCATTTT
CATSDSNQPQHF
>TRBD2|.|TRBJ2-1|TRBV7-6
TGTGCCAGCAGCTTAGCAGCGGGAGTCCCGAGTGAGCAGTTCTTC
CASSLAAGVPSEQFF
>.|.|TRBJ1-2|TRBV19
TGTGCCAGTAGTATAGGCACCTCTAACTATGGCTACACCTTC
CASSIGTSNYGYTF
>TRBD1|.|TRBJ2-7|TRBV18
TGTGCCAGCTCACACTACCCCCACCGGGACAGGGACTACGAGCAGTACTTC
CASSHYPHRDRDYEQYF
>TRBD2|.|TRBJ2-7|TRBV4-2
TGTGCCAGCAGCCAGGGGAGGGTCAACGAGCAGTACTTC
CASSQGRVNEQYF
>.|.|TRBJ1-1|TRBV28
TGTGCCAGCAAAACAGGGATGAACACTGAAGCTTTCTTT
CASKTGMNTEAFF
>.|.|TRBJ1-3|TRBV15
TGTGCCACCAGCAGAGACAGGAGCTCTGGAAACACCATATATTTT
CATSRDRSSGNTIYF
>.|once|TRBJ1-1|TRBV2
TGTGCCAGCACGGGAGCTGAAGCTTTCTTT
CASTGAEAFF
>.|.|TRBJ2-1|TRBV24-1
TGTGCCACAGGGGTAGGGGCCCAGGGGAATGAGCAGTTCTTC
CATGVGAQGNEQFF
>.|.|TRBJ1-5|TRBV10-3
TGTGCCATCAGTGATACCAACGGGGGGGCCAATCAGCCCCAGCATTTT
CAISDTNGGANQPQHF
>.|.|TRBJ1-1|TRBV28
TGTGCCAGCAATAAGGGGGTAGGGGGAAACACTGAAGCTTTCTTT
CASNKGVGGNTEAFF
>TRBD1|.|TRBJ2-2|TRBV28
TGTGCCAGCAGTTTTTGGACCGGACAGGGGTCGGACACCGGGGAGCTGTTTTTT
CASSFWTGQGSDTGELFF
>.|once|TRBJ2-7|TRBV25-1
TGTGCCAGCAGGGAAGACCTAAGGGTGATGTACTTC
CASREDLRVMYF
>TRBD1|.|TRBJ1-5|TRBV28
TGTGCCAGCAGTTTATCAGGGGGCCACCAGCCCCAGCATTTT
CASSLSGGHQPQHF
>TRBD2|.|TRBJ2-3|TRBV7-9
TGTGCCAGCAGCTCCGTATTAGGGACTAGGTTCACAGATACGCAGTATTTT
CASSSVLGTRFTDTQYF
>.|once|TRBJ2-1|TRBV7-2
TGTGCCAGCAGCCTAACCGGGGAAACTAATGAGCAGTTCTTC
CASSLTGETNEQFF
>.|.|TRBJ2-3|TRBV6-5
TGTGCCAGCAACGACAGCCCAGATACGCAGTATTTT
CASNDSPDTQYF
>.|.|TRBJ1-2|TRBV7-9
TGTGCCAGCAGCTTTGGGTCCGGGGAACGGGGCTACACCTTC
CASSFGSGERGYTF
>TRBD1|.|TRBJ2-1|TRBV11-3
TGTGCCAGCAGCTTGACAGGGTCCTACAATGAGCAGTTCTTC
CASSLTGSYNEQFF
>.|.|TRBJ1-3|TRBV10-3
TGTGCCATCAGTGCGGACGCATTTGGAAACACCATATATTTT
CAISADAFGNTIYF
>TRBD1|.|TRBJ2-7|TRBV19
TGTGCCAGTAGCGCTTCCGGGACAGGGGGTTCCTACGAGCAGTACTTC
CASSASGTGGSYEQYF